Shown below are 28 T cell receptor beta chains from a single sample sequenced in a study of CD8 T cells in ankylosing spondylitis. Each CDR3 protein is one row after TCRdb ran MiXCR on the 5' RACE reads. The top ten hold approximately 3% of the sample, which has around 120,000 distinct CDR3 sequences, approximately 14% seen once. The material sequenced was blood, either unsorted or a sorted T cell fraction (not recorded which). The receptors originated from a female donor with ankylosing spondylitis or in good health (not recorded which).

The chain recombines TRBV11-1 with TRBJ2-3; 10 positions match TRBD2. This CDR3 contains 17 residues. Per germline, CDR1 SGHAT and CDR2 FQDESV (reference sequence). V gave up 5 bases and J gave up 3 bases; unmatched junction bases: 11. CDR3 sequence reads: CASSLSALAGATDTQYF. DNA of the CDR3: TGTGCCAGCAGCCTTAGCGCTCTAGCGGGGGCTACAGATACGCAGTATTTT.

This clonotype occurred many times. The CDR3 region has the DNA TGCGCCAGCAGCTTGGCACAGGGTACCGGGGAGCTGTTTTTT. It specifies CASSLAQGTGELFF. The chain carries TRBV5-1 and TRBJ2-2, with a weak D call TRBD1 (6 bases). The V gene's germline CDR1 is SGHRS and CDR2 YFSETQ. With 0 bases removed from V and 5 bases from J, the gap between germline ends came to 8 bases. The CDR3 consists of 14 residues.

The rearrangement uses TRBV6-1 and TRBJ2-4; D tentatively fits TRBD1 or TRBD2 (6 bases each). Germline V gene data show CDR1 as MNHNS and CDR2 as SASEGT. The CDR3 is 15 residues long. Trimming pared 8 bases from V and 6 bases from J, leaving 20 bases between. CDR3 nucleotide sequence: TGTGCCAGCCGCGGCAACGAGGGGGGCGTAAACATTCAGTACTTC. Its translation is CASRGNEGGVNIQYF.

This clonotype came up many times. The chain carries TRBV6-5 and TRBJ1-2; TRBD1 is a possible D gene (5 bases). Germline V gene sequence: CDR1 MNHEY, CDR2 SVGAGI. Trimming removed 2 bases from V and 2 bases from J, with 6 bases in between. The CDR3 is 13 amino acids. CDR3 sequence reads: CASSYGDNYGYTF. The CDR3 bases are TGTGCCAGCAGTTACGGGGACAACTATGGCTACACCTTC.

The CDR3 spells CASSLGTSGAAKQFF. Here the CDR3 DNA reads TGTGCCAGCAGTTTAGGGACTAGCGGGGCCGCCAAGCAGTTCTTC. V and J are TRBV12-3 or TRBV12-4 and TRBJ2-1; 12 bases map to TRBD2. Trimming at V came to 1 base and at J to 11 bases, leaving 6 bases not matched to a gene. CDR3 size: 15 residues.

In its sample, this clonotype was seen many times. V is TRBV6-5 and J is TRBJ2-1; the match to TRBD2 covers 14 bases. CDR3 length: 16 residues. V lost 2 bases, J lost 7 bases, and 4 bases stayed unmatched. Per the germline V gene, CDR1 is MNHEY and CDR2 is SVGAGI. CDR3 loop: CASSYRTSGGSNEQFF. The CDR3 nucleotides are TGTGCCAGCAGTTACCGGACTAGCGGGGGGAGTAATGAGCAGTTCTTC.

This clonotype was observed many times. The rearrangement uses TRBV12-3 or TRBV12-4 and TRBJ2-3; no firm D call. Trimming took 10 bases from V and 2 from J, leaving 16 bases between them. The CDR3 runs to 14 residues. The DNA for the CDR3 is TGTGCCACTTCAGGCCCCTTCTACACAGATACGCAGTATTTT. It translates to CATSGPFYTDTQYF.

The CDR3 bases are TGTGCCAGCAGCTACCAGGACACCACCTACGAGCAGTACTTC. The encoded protein is CASSYQDTTYEQYF. This rearrangement joins TRBV2 to TRBJ2-7; D may be TRBD1 (5 bases). This CDR3 is built from 14 residues. The V end was cut by 6 bases, the J end by 2 bases, with 14 bases between. Per the germline V gene, CDR1 is SNHLY and CDR2 is FYNNEI.

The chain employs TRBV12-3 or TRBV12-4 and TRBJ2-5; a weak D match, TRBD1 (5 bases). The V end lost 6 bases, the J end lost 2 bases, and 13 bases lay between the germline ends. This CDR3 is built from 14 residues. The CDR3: CASRLDTGQETQYF. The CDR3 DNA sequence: TGTGCCAGCAGATTGGACACCGGACAAGAGACCCAGTACTTC.

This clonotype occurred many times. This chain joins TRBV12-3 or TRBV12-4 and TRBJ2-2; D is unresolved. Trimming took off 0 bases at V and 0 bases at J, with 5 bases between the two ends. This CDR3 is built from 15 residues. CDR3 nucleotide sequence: TGTGCCAGCAGTTTAGCCGCATCGAACACCGGGGAGCTGTTTTTT. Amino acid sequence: CASSLAASNTGELFF.

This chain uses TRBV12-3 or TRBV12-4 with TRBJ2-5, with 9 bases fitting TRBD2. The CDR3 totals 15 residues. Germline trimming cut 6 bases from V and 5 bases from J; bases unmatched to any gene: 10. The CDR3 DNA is TGTGCCAGCAGCCCCAATGGGCGGGGGGGCGAGACCCAGTACTTC. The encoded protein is CASSPNGRGGETQYF.

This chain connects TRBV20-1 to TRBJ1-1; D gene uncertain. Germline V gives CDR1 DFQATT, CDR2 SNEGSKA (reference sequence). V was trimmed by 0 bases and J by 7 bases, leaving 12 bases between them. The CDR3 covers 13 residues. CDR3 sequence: CSARDTGVSEAFF. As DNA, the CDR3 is TGCAGTGCTAGAGATACTGGGGTGAGTGAAGCTTTCTTT.

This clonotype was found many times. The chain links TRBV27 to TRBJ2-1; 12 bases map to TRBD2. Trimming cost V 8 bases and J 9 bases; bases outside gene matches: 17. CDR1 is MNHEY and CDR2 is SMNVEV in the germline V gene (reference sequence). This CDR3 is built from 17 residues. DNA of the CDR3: TGTGCCAGCTCACATGAAGTGCCTAGCGGGGGGGCCGGTGAGCAGTTCTTC. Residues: CASSHEVPSGGAGEQFF.

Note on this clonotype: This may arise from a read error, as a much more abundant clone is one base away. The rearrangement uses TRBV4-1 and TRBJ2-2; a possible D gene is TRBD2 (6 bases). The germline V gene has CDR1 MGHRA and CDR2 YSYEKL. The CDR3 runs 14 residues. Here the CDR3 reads CVSSPRGRTGELFF. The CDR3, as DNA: TGCGTCAGCAGCCCCCGGGGGAGAACCGGGGAGCTGTTTTTT.

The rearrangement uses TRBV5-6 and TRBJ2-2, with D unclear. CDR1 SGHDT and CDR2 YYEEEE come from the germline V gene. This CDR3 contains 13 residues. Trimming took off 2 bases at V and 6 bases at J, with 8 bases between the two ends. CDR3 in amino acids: CASSLWFSGELFF. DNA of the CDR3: TGTGCCAGCAGCTTATGGTTTTCCGGGGAGCTGTTTTTT.

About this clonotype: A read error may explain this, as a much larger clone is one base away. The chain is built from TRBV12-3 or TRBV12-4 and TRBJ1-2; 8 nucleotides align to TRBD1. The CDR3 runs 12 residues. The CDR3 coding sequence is TGTGCCAGCAGTTGGACAGGGCTTGGCGACACCTTC. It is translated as CASSWTGLGDTF.

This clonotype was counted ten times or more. CDR3 region: CASSLEPGGRETQYF. CDR3 coding DNA: TGCGCCAGCAGCTTGGAACCGGGGGGCAGAGAGACCCAGTACTTC. The rearrangement links TRBV5-1 to TRBJ2-5; perhaps TRBD2 as D (7 bases). The V gene's germline CDR1 is SGHRS and CDR2 YFSETQ. The length of the CDR3 is 15 residues. Trimming removed 0 bases at V and 4 bases at J, with 13 bases between.

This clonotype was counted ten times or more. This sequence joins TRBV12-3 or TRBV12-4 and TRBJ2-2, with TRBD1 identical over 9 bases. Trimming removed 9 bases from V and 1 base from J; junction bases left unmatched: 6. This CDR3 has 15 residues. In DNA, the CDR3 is TGTGCCAGTGGACTGACAGGGGGGAACACCGGGGAGCTGTTTTTT. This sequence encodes CASGLTGGNTGELFF.

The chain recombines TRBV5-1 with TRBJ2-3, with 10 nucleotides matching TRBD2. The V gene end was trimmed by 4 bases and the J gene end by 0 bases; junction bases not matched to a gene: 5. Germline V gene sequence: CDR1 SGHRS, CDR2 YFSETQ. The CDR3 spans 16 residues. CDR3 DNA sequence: TGCGCCAGCAGCACCGGACTAGCGGCCAGCACAGATACGCAGTATTTT. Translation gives CASSTGLAASTDTQYF.

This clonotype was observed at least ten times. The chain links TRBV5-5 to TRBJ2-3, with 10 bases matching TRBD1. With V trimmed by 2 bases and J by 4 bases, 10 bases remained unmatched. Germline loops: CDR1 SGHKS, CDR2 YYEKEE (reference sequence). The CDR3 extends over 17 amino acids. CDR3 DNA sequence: TGTGCCAGCAGCTTAACCCGCATGACAGGGGGCGCAGATACGCAGTATTTT. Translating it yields CASSLTRMTGGADTQYF.

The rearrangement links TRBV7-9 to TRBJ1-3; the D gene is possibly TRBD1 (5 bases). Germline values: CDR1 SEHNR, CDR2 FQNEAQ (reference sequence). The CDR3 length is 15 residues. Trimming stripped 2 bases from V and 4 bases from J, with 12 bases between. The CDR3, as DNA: TGTGCCAGCAGCTTAATTGGGACTGCCGGAAACACCATATATTTT. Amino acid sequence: CASSLIGTAGNTIYF.

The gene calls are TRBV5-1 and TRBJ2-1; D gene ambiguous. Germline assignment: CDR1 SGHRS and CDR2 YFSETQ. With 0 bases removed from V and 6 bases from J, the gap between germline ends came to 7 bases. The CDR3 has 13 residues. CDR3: CASSLDPGNEQFF. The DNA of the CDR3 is TGCGCCAGCAGCTTGGACCCCGGCAATGAGCAGTTCTTC. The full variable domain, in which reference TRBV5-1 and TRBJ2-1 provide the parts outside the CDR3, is KAGVTQTPRYLIKTRGQQVTLSCSPISGHRSVSWYQQTPGQGLQFLFEYFSETQRNKGNFPGRFSGRQFSNSRSEMNVSTLELGDSALYLCASSLDPGNEQFFGPGTRLTVL.

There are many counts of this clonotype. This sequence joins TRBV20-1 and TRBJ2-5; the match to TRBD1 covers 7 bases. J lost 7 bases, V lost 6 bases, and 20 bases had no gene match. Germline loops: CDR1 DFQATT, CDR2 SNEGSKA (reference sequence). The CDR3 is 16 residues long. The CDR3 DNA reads TGCAGTGCAACAACAAGCAACAGGGGACCAAGTGGGACCCAGTACTTC. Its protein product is CSATTSNRGPSGTQYF.

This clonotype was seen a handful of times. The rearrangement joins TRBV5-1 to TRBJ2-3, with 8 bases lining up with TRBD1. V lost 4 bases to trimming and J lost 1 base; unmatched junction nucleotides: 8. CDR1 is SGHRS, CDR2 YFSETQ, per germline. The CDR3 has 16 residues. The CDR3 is CASSTRPGQGTDTQYF. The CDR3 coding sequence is TGCGCCAGCAGCACCCGCCCGGGACAGGGCACAGATACGCAGTATTTT.

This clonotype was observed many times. CDR3 region: CASSQFRWTGLNTGELFF. The CDR3 coding sequence is TGTGCCAGCAGCCAATTCCGGTGGACAGGACTAAACACCGGGGAGCTGTTTTTT. This chain connects TRBV14 to TRBJ2-2; TRBD1 might be the D (7 bases). V dropped 2 bases and J dropped 2 bases, with 18 bases sitting between them. The germline V gene has CDR1 SGHDN and CDR2 FVKESK. The CDR3 spans 18 residues.

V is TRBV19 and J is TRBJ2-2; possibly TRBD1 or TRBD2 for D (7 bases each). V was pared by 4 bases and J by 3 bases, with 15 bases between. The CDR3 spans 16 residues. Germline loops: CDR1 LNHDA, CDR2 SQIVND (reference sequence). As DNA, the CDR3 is TGTGCCAGTAGTAAAGGGGGAGGGGGCTACACCGGGGAGCTGTTTTTT. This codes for CASSKGGGGYTGELFF.

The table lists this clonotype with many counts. CDR3 protein: CASSRGQGPGELFF. The CDR3 coding sequence is TGCGCCAGCAGCCGGGGACAGGGACCCGGGGAGCTGTTTTTT. V usage is TRBV4-1 and J usage is TRBJ2-2, with 9 positions matching TRBD1. The CDR3 totals 14 residues. V was clipped by 4 bases and J by 6 bases; unmatched bases: 3. Per the germline V gene, CDR1 is MGHRA and CDR2 is YSYEKL.

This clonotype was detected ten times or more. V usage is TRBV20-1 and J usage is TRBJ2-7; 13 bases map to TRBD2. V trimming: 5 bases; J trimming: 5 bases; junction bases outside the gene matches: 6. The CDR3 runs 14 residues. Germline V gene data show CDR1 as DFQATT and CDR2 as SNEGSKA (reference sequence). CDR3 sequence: CSAPRTSGSHEQYF. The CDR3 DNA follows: TGCAGTGCTCCACGGACTAGCGGGAGCCACGAGCAGTACTTC.